The clone carrying this T cell receptor (beta chain) was detected many times. Its specificity is unknown. The data stem from a study of identical twins. Whole-study findings and limits: With monozygotic twins, out-of-frame TCR alpha sharing exceeded what models estimated. Beta out-of-frame twin sharing showed a weaker excess.

The germline V gene has CDR1 SGHRS and CDR2 YFSETQ. The V end was cut by 4 bases, the J end by 6 bases, with 15 bases between. CDR3 length: 14 residues. In every case, the donor was a healthy Caucasian. Using its own MiXCR run on the 5' RACE reads, TCRdb lists one record per CDR3 protein. The top ten clones hold 5.5% to 9% of a sample with under 350,000 distinct CDR3 sequences, roughly 8.6% of them seen once. The sample was also linked to a second study, of yellow fever vaccine responses in identical twins.

The sequence came from a woman between 18 and 29 years old in good health. This rearrangement joins TRBV5-1 to TRBJ2-3; tentative D call: TRBD1 (5 bases). Sequencing input: CD8+ T cells sorted from blood. Written as DNA, the CDR3 is TGCGCCAGCAGCCCCTACCCAGGGCCCGATACGCAGTATTTT. It codes for CASSPYPGPDTQYF.